The T cell receptor beta chain under discussion was sequenced for a study of cytomegalovirus exposure and HLA in healthy donors. The CDR3 runs 14 residues. The V gene end was trimmed by 6 bases and the J gene end by 2 bases; junction bases not matched to a gene: 4. Germline CDR1 is MDHEN and CDR2 is SYDVKM. PCR used 60 Vbeta primers and 13 Jbeta primers. The data were produced by immunoSEQ multiplex PCR, yet TCRdb's version contains in-frame clones alone and is incomplete. The sample yields about 150,000 clones, 70% to 85% seen once. V is TRBV28 and J is TRBJ2-5, with 9 bases identical to TRBD1. This receptor was obtained from a male donor in good health and CMV-seronegative. Sequencing used PBMCs. The CDR3 sequence: CASSRQGEQETQYF. The CDR3 DNA reads TGTGCCAGCAGCAGACAGGGGGAGCAAGAGACCCAGTACTTC.